This TCR beta chain derives from a study of blood T cell repertoires in COVID-19. For the study at large: There were acute and convalescent COVID-19 samples, and they came from the United States, Italy and Spain. Sources were T cells, B-cell-depleted T cells, or PBMCs; the material itself was cDNA or gDNA.

This CDR3 contains 15 residues. Germline lookup yields CDR1 LGHNA and CDR2 YSLEER. J gave up 3 bases and V 4 bases, and 9 bases lay outside the gene matches. Ten or more counts support this clone. Methods used by the authors: From reference gene primer amplification, estimates of nucleated cell counts were derived. Clones were read by immunoSEQ multiplex PCR, and TCRdb kept only the in-frame ones, dropping some. Clonal size and the V and J genes are those of that table, whereas D and trimming came from the DNA. The data show more than 80,000 clones, 72% seen once. Sequenced: peripheral blood. This chain connects TRBV4-3 to TRBJ2-7, with 7 bases lining up with TRBD1. The receptor's source is a woman aged 60-70 years in a cohort sampled during active or convalescent COVID-19. This CDR3 is CASSPRTGVFYEQYF. The CDR3 DNA follows: TGCGCCAGCAGCCCGAGGACAGGAGTTTTCTACGAGCAGTACTTC.